A selection of T cell receptor beta chains follows, all from one sample in a study of shared clonotypes between healthy human individuals. Profiled with immunoSEQ multiplex PCR; TCRdb holds only in-frame clones, not every one. The table lists 1.5 million to 2.5 million clones, approximately 94% of them singletons. The sample consisted of naive CD8+ T cells sorted from blood. The receptors derive from a man younger than 35 in good health. The CDR3 runs from the conserved cysteine through the conserved F or W. A D gene is named only where the DNA matches it firmly. The size entry is marked missing in some rows and otherwise reads once, few, many or a size class.

>TRBJ1-2|.|TRBD1|TRBV28|13
CASSLEGAGGYTF
TGTGCCAGCAGTTTGGAGGGGGCCGGTGGCTACACCTTC
>TRBJ1-1|once|TRBD1|TRBV2|14
CASSRDRGQTEAFF
TGTGCCAGCAGCCGGGACAGGGGGCAAACTGAAGCTTTCTTT
>TRBJ2-7|.|TRBD2|TRBV7-6|13
CASSLGGGSEQYF
TGTGCCAGCAGCTTAGGCGGCGGGAGCGAGCAGTACTTC
>TRBJ1-1|.|.|TRBV6-5|13
CASSYGTGTEAFF
TGTGCCAGCAGTTACGGCACGGGCACTGAAGCTTTCTTT
>TRBJ2-7|.|.|TRBV5-4|19
CASSLRGAPPGSRRDEQYF
TGTGCCAGCAGCTTGAGAGGCGCCCCCCCGGGAAGCCGGAGGGACGAGCAGTACTTC
>TRBJ1-4|.|.|TRBV4-1|14
CASSQVVVREKLFF
TGCGCCAGCAGCCAAGTGGTTGTTCGGGAAAAACTGTTTTTT
>TRBJ1-2|.|TRBD1|TRBV7-9|16
CASSLAGQGALYGYTF
TGTGCCAGCAGCTTAGCGGGACAGGGGGCTCTCTATGGCTACACCTTC
>TRBJ2-5|.|TRBD2|TRBV7-9|16
CASSLERWTSGETQYF
TGTGCCAGCAGCTTAGAAAGGTGGACTAGCGGGGAGACCCAGTACTTC
>TRBJ2-1|.|.|TRBV27|16
CASSLYGGLLYNEQFF
TGTGCCAGCAGTTTATATGGGGGGCTCTTATACAATGAGCAGTTCTTC
>TRBJ2-3|.|TRBD2|TRBV7-6|18
CASSLELRLAGETDTQYF
TGTGCCAGCAGCTTAGAACTTCGGCTAGCGGGAGAGACAGATACGCAGTATTTT
>TRBJ2-2|once|.|TRBV13|12
CASSLELGELFF
TGTGCCAGCAGCTTAGAGCTGGGGGAGCTGTTTTTT
>TRBJ2-7|.|TRBD1|TRBV15|17
CATSRDVGTVPSYEQYF
TGTGCCACCAGCAGAGATGTCGGGACAGTCCCCTCCTACGAGCAGTACTTC
>TRBJ2-1|.|.|TRBV27|13
CASSLLKDNEQFF
TGTGCCAGCAGTTTATTGAAGGACAATGAGCAGTTCTTC
>TRBJ2-7|.|.|TRBV6-6|12
CASSYVTYEQYF
TGTGCCAGCAGTTACGTTACCTACGAGCAGTACTTC
>TRBJ2-7|once|.|TRBV30|16
CAWSPSSESYSYEQYF
TGTGCCTGGAGCCCCTCGTCCGAGTCCTACTCCTACGAGCAGTACTTC
>TRBJ2-2|.|TRBD2|TRBV9|17
CASSVAEEGGVTGELFF
TGTGCCAGCAGCGTAGCTGAGGAGGGAGGGGTCACCGGGGAGCTGTTTTTT
>TRBJ2-5|.|TRBD1|TRBV30|13
CAWSVGQGEVGYF
TGTGCCTGGAGTGTTGGACAGGGTGAGGTAGGGTACTTC
>TRBJ1-2|.|.|TRBV7-9|12
CASTTGLYGYTF
TGTGCCAGCACGACAGGTCTCTATGGCTACACCTTC
>TRBJ1-6|.|.|TRBV28|14
CASSSAEGNSPLHF
TGTGCCAGCAGTTCAGCGGAGGGCAATTCACCCCTCCACTTT